Each of the 26 T cell receptor beta chains below was sequenced from the same sample in a study of shared clonotypes between healthy human individuals. The table came from immunoSEQ multiplex PCR; TCRdb's copy has only in-frame clones and leaves some out. The table shows over 400,000 clones, with approximately 82% occurring only once. The sample was PBMCs. These TCRs come from a woman aged 35 to 49 in good health. Some clones in this sample may be carry-over from other donors' samples.

J is TRBJ2-1 and V is TRBV28; possible D gene TRBD2, 6 bases. Germline-derived CDR1 and CDR2 are MDHEN and SYDVKM. Trimming pared 6 bases from V and 4 bases from J, leaving 16 bases between. This CDR3 is 15 amino acids long. CDR3 DNA sequence: TGTGCCAGCAGGGAGGGTAGGGACTCTTACAATGAGCAGTTCTTC. It specifies CASREGRDSYNEQFF.

For the CDR3, the DNA is TGTGCCGCGGTCGGGGGCTCTCCAGATACGCAGTATTTT. As protein: CAAVGGSPDTQYF. The chain employs TRBV28 and TRBJ2-3; D tentatively fits TRBD1 or TRBD2 (6 bases each). The V gene's germline CDR1 is MDHEN and CDR2 SYDVKM. The CDR3 totals 13 residues. Trimming left V 11 bases short and J 4 bases short, with 16 bases between.

The genes are TRBV20-1 and TRBJ1-1; D is undetermined. Germline loops: CDR1 DFQATT, CDR2 SNEGSKA (reference sequence). The CDR3 totals 11 residues. V was clipped by 3 bases and J by 4 bases, with 6 bases between them. The CDR3 DNA follows: TGCAGTGCTAGTCCTTTCACTGAAGCTTTCTTT. This gives the protein CSASPFTEAFF.

The J gene is TRBJ2-1, the V gene TRBV5-1; 7 nucleotides align to TRBD1. This CDR3 has 16 residues. The ends lost 4 bases at V and 9 bases at J; junction bases unmatched: 16. Germline V gene data show CDR1 as SGHRS and CDR2 as YFSETQ. The chain's CDR3 is CASSTARQGRNGEQFF. CDR3 DNA: TGCGCCAGCAGCACCGCCCGACAGGGAAGAAACGGTGAGCAGTTCTTC.

The gene calls are TRBV2 and TRBJ1-5; no clear D gene. CDR1 and CDR2 from the germline V gene are SNHLY and FYNNEI. The V gene lost 7 bases and the J gene lost 0 bases, with 13 bases spanning the gap. The CDR3 length is 15 residues. Here the CDR3 DNA reads TGTGCCAGCACCGCGGACGGATATAGCAATCAGCCCCAGCATTTT. Translating it yields CASTADGYSNQPQHF.

On this clone itself: It may be a read error: a sequence one base away is much more abundant. The chain employs TRBV30 and TRBJ2-5; TRBD2 agrees at 13 bases. V was pared by 2 bases and J by 7 bases, with 1 base of the junction left unmatched. The CDR3 runs to 13 residues. Germline CDR1 is GTSNPN and CDR2 is SVGIG (reference sequence). The DNA of the CDR3 is TGTGCCTGGAGTCGACTAGCGGGAGGGACCCAGTACTTC. This sequence encodes CAWSRLAGGTQYF.

At least ten counts were recorded for this clone. The rearrangement joins TRBV6-1 to TRBJ2-6, with no clear D. Germline V lookup: CDR1 MNHNS, CDR2 SASEGT. CDR3 length: 15 amino acids. Trimming removed 6 bases at V and 0 bases at J, with 9 bases between. The CDR3 loop reads CASSADPSGANVLTF. The CDR3 DNA reads as TGTGCCAGCAGCGCTGACCCCTCTGGGGCCAACGTCCTGACTTTC.

This clone has more than one count but fewer than ten. This sequence joins TRBV7-8 and TRBJ2-7; D gene unclear. Trimming cost V 1 base and J 6 bases, with 19 bases left between them. Germline-derived CDR1 and CDR2 are SGHVS and FQNEAQ. The CDR3 sequence is 16 residues long. In nucleotides, the CDR3 is TGTGCCAGCAGCTTAGTCGGGTCGGAAAATCGCCTCGAGCAGTACTTC. Translated: CASSLVGSENRLEQYF.

The chain is built from TRBV7-9 and TRBJ2-5; perhaps D is TRBD1 or TRBD2 (5 bases each). The CDR3 totals 15 residues. Deletions cut 5 bases from V and 11 bases from J, with 24 bases between. In germline, CDR1 is SEHNR, CDR2 FQNEAQ (reference sequence). The CDR3 protein is CASSHTLSGAREQYF. As DNA, the CDR3 is TGTGCCAGCAGCCACACCTTGTCCGGGGCAAGGGAGCAGTACTTC.

The chain combines TRBV7-2 with TRBJ2-5; possible D gene TRBD2, 6 bases. Germline values: CDR1 SGHTA, CDR2 FQGNSA. V lost 0 bases to trimming and J lost 7 bases, with 6 bases between them. The CDR3 has 12 amino acids. The CDR3 reads CASSLAGGTQYF. DNA for the CDR3: TGTGCCAGCAGCTTAGCCGGGGGGACCCAGTACTTC.

The V and J genes are TRBV27 and TRBJ2-5; D is ambiguous. The germline V gene has CDR1 MNHEY and CDR2 SMNVEV (reference sequence). The CDR3 loop spans 15 amino acids. Trimming removed 1 base from V and 4 bases from J, with 13 bases in between. The CDR3 coding sequence is TGTGCCAGCAGTTTATATTTAGGAGTCGCAGAGACCCAGTACTTC. It yields the protein CASSLYLGVAETQYF.

The table lists this clone with a few counts. The rearrangement uses TRBV28 and TRBJ2-5; 8 nucleotides align to TRBD2. The V segment lost 4 bases and the J segment 5 bases; nucleotides outside the gene matches: 12. The germline V gene has CDR1 MDHEN and CDR2 SYDVKM. The CDR3 covers 16 residues. CDR3 sequence: CASSSFRLASGETQYF. DNA of the CDR3: TGTGCCAGCAGTTCCTTTCGACTAGCGAGTGGTGAGACCCAGTACTTC.

The chain carries TRBV6-4 and TRBJ2-3; D possibly uses TRBD1 or TRBD2 (5 bases each). This CDR3 has 13 residues. The germline V and J ends were trimmed by 6 bases and 7 bases, with 14 bases remaining between them. Germline CDR1 and CDR2: MRHNA and SNTAGT. The CDR3 nucleotides read TGTGCCAGCAGGGAGTCGGGGCTAAATACGCAGTATTTT. Translating gives CASRESGLNTQYF.

The chain carries TRBV5-1 and TRBJ2-7; D is uncertain. The germline V gene encodes CDR1 SGHRS and CDR2 YFSETQ. The CDR3 length is 12 residues. Trimming took 0 bases from V and 5 from J, leaving 6 bases between them. CDR3 coding DNA: TGCGCCAGCAGCTTGGAGGCTCACGAGCAGTACTTC. It codes for CASSLEAHEQYF.

This clone was observed a handful of times. One end of the junction does not line up with germline, which may come from a read error. The sample carries other DNA sequences with the same CDR3. The chain couples TRBV30 to TRBJ2-1; the D call may be TRBD1 or TRBD2 (5 bases each). CDR3 length equals 13 residues. CDR1 GTSNPN and CDR2 SVGIG come from the germline V gene (reference sequence). CDR3 protein: CAWTGSSYNEQFF. Here the CDR3 DNA reads TGTGCCTGGACAGGGAGCTCCTACAACGAGCAGTTCTTC.

The chain is built from TRBV6-4 and TRBJ2-3, with 9 bases matching TRBD2. Trimming took 2 bases from V and 4 from J; bases not matched to a gene: 4. Germline V CDR1 and CDR2: MRHNA, SNTAGT. The CDR3 totals 15 residues. For the CDR3, the DNA is TGTGCCAGCAGTGACGAGGCGGGAGGGGCAGATACGCAGTATTTT. Protein: CASSDEAGGADTQYF.

There are a few counts of this clone. This chain joins TRBV6-5 and TRBJ2-7, with 7 nucleotides matching TRBD1. Germline CDR1 and CDR2: MNHEY and SVGAGI. Trimming cost V 6 bases and J 4 bases; bases outside gene matches: 9. The CDR3 covers 14 residues. CDR3 residues: CASSTGARGYEQYF. In DNA form, the CDR3 reads TGTGCCAGCAGCACAGGGGCGAGGGGGTACGAGCAGTACTTC.

The chain carries TRBV28 and TRBJ2-3; TRBD2 matches at 9 bases. Germline CDR1 MDHEN, CDR2 SYDVKM. The CDR3 contains 16 residues. V shed 2 bases, J shed 1 base, and the junction held 4 bases outside the gene matches. CDR3 region: CASSLRREGGTDTQYF. The CDR3 DNA sequence: TGTGCCAGCAGTTTAAGGCGGGAGGGAGGCACAGATACGCAGTATTTT.

The chain employs TRBV13 and TRBJ1-6; TRBD1 aligns across 8 bases. J gave up 10 bases and V 5 bases, and 16 bases lay outside the gene matches. CDR1 PRHDT and CDR2 FYEKMQ come from the germline V gene (reference sequence). The CDR3 consists of 17 residues. The CDR3 DNA reads TGTGCCAGCAGCCCGGCCGCCGGTAGGACAGGGAGGTCACCCCTCCACTTT. Its protein product is CASSPAAGRTGRSPLHF.

V is TRBV30 and J is TRBJ2-1, with TRBD2 identical over 14 bases. V lost 5 bases, J lost 5 bases, and 8 bases stayed unmatched. The CDR3 consists of 16 residues. Germline values: CDR1 GTSNPN, CDR2 SVGIG (reference sequence). The CDR3 loop is CAWCNPGLAGDNEQFF. The CDR3 region has the DNA TGTGCCTGGTGTAACCCGGGACTAGCGGGGGACAATGAGCAGTTCTTC.

This clone turned up a few times. The V and J genes are TRBV30 and TRBJ2-5; maybe TRBD2 (6 bases). The better agreement between TRBJ2-7 and the DNA end casts doubt on the J call. The CDR3 spans 13 residues. Germline CDR1 and CDR2: GTSNPN and SVGIG (reference sequence). This CDR3 reads CAWRARGSYEQYF. The CDR3 coding sequence is TGTGCCTGGAGGGCGCGGGGTTCCTACGAGCAGTACTTC.

In this sample, this clone turned up many times. The chain has TRBV10-1 and TRBJ2-5; 7 positions agree with TRBD2. CDR1 is WNHNN and CDR2 is SYGVQD in the germline V gene (reference sequence). The CDR3 consists of 14 residues. V lost 3 bases and J lost 5; bases outside the gene matches: 6. The DNA for the CDR3 is TGCGCCAGCAGTGACCGACTAGCCAGTGAGACCCAGTACTTC. The encoded protein is CASSDRLASETQYF.

The V gene is TRBV7-2, the J gene TRBJ2-5; no reliable D call. Germline CDR1 and CDR2: SGHTA and FQGNSA. V dropped 1 base and J dropped 1 base, with 10 bases sitting between them. The length of the CDR3 is 15 residues. The CDR3 DNA is TGTGCCAGCAGCTTAGACCCAGTTCGCCAAGAGACCCAGTACTTC. Residues: CASSLDPVRQETQYF.

The chain recombines TRBV28 with TRBJ2-5; D possibly uses TRBD1 or TRBD2 (5 bases each). The V gene's germline CDR1 is MDHEN and CDR2 SYDVKM. Trimming stripped 5 bases from V and 7 bases from J, with 8 bases between. The CDR3 consists of 11 residues. CDR3 protein: CASSLRGTQYF. The CDR3 DNA sequence: TGTGCCAGCAGTCTGAGGGGGACCCAGTACTTC.

To note about this clone: Germline and junction disagree at one end, which may indicate a read error. This sample also contains other DNA sequences that code for the same CDR3. The chain combines TRBV2 with TRBJ1-3; TRBD1 matches 8 bases. The CDR3 loop spans 14 amino acids. The germline CDR1 and CDR2 sequences are SNHLY and FYNNEI. Here the CDR3 DNA reads TGTGCAAGCAAGACAGGGGATGCTGGAAACACCATATATTTT. This encodes CASKTGDAGNTIYF.

With regard to this clone: The junction shows a germline mismatch at one end, possibly a read error. The rearrangement uses TRBV28 and TRBJ1-4; D ambiguous. The CDR3 is made up of 11 amino acids. The V gene's germline CDR1 is MDHEN and CDR2 SYDVKM. The CDR3 reads CTSSFSEKLFF. CDR3 sequence (DNA): TGTACCAGCAGTTTTAGTGAAAAACTGTTTTTT.